The 26 T cell receptor beta chains given below trace back to one sample, sequenced in a study of cytomegalovirus exposure and HLA in healthy donors. PCR employed 60 Vbeta and 13 Jbeta primers. TCRdb's copy holds only in-frame clones and misses some; the assay was immunoSEQ multiplex PCR. The sample holds under 200,000 clones, roughly 80% seen once. The sample taken for sequencing was PBMCs. The receptors were sampled from a woman aged 25 to 39 in good health and CMV-seropositive.

This chain joins TRBV10-3 and TRBJ1-1; 7 bases fit TRBD1. The germline gives CDR1 ENHRY, CDR2 SYGVKD. This CDR3 has 14 amino acids. With V trimmed by 10 bases and J by 1 base, 9 bases remained unmatched. CDR3 sequence reads: CATQTGQRNTEAFF. Here the CDR3 DNA reads TGTGCCACGCAGACGGGACAGCGGAACACTGAAGCTTTCTTT.

This rearrangement joins TRBV18 to TRBJ2-5, with a weak D call TRBD1 (7 bases). Trimming removed 4 bases from V and 7 bases from J, with 22 bases in between. Germline CDR1 KGHSH, CDR2 LQKENI. CDR3 length: 16 amino acids. This CDR3 is CASSRRQGGSPGTQYF. CDR3 coding DNA: TGTGCCAGCTCACGCCGTCAGGGGGGTTCCCCGGGGACCCAGTACTTC.

The chain carries TRBV14 and TRBJ2-3; D is unresolved. V lost 4 bases and J lost 1, with 15 bases in between. CDR1 and CDR2 from the germline V gene are SGHDN and FVKESK. This CDR3 has 16 residues. The CDR3 DNA sequence: TGTGCCAGCAGCCCAGAAAGGATAGGAGGCACAGATACGCAGTATTTT. Translation: CASSPERIGGTDTQYF.

The CDR3 protein is CASSLGGQGVGEQYF. The CDR3 coding sequence is TGTGCCAGCAGCCTGGGGGGACAGGGTGTCGGCGAGCAGTACTTC. The chain uses TRBV7-3 and TRBJ2-5; 9 positions match TRBD1. The DNA end lines up better with TRBJ2-7; the J call may be wrong. In germline, CDR1 is SGHTA, CDR2 FQGTGA. The CDR3 consists of 15 residues.

V gene TRBV5-4 combines with J gene TRBJ2-1; 7 bases align to TRBD2. Trimming took 3 bases from V and 5 from J; bases not matched to a gene: 14. Germline CDR1 SGHNT, CDR2 YYREEE (reference sequence). The CDR3 contains 17 residues. The CDR3 protein is CASSSEGQRGFDNEQFF. The CDR3 DNA follows: TGTGCCAGCAGCTCCGAGGGTCAGCGGGGATTCGACAATGAGCAGTTCTTC.

The chain couples TRBV9 to TRBJ1-5; D might be TRBD1 (5 bases). Per the germline V gene, CDR1 is SGDLS and CDR2 is YYNGEE. V lost 5 bases to trimming and J lost 6 bases, with 15 bases between them. This CDR3 comprises 14 residues. This chain's CDR3 is CASRGGGGGQPQHF. The CDR3 DNA is TGTGCCAGCAGGGGCGGCGGGGGAGGTCAGCCCCAGCATTTT.

This chain links TRBV7-2 with TRBJ2-5, with TRBD2 identical over 7 bases. V was clipped by 5 bases and J by 7 bases; unmatched bases: 10. Germline CDR1 reads SGHTA; CDR2 reads FQGNSA. The CDR3 sequence is 14 residues long. The CDR3 region has the DNA TGTGCCAGCAGCCCCAGCGGGATTTCGGTGACCCAGTACTTC. It yields the protein CASSPSGISVTQYF.

The chain employs TRBV9 and TRBJ1-2; D is perhaps TRBD1 (5 bases). Germline values: CDR1 SGDLS, CDR2 YYNGEE. The CDR3 spans 13 residues. The V gene lost 4 bases and the J gene lost 4 bases, with 11 bases spanning the gap. The CDR3 is CASSPSDIYGYTF. The CDR3 DNA sequence: TGTGCCAGCAGCCCATCGGACATCTATGGCTACACCTTC.

The chain couples TRBV4-3 to TRBJ2-3; 14 bases line up with TRBD2. The J segment lost 2 bases and the V segment lost 4 bases, leaving 5 bases of the junction unmatched. This CDR3 has 17 amino acids. Germline V gene data show CDR1 as LGHNA and CDR2 as YSLEER. CDR3 sequence: CASSRRLAGGITDTQYF. DNA of the CDR3: TGCGCCAGCAGCCGCCGACTAGCGGGGGGGATCACAGATACGCAGTATTTT.

The chain uses TRBV18 and TRBJ1-2; TRBD1 matches 9 bases. This CDR3 has 17 residues. J lost 4 bases, V lost 3 bases, and 12 bases had no gene match. Germline V lookup: CDR1 KGHSH, CDR2 LQKENI. DNA of the CDR3: TGTGCCAGCTCACCCCCTTCTGTTACAGGGGGCATCTATGGCTACACCTTC. It yields the protein CASSPPSVTGGIYGYTF.

The CDR3 sequence is CASGPRGFTEAFF. The CDR3 nucleotides are TGTGCTAGTGGTCCCAGGGGGTTCACTGAAGCTTTCTTT. V and J are TRBV12-5 and TRBJ1-1, with TRBD1 matching over 7 bases. Germline V lookup: CDR1 LGHNT, CDR2 FRNRAP. The CDR3 runs to 13 residues. Trimming cost V 5 bases and J 4 bases; bases outside gene matches: 4.

The sample holds a few counts of this clone. This chain connects TRBV6-5 to TRBJ1-2; no clear D gene. The length of the CDR3 is 15 residues. V was clipped by 3 bases and J by 0 bases, with 11 bases between them. CDR1 is MNHEY, CDR2 SVGAGI, per germline. The CDR3 DNA reads TGTGCCAGCAGTTATTACTTTTCATCTAACTATGGCTACACCTTC. Protein sequence: CASSYYFSSNYGYTF.

The rearrangement joins TRBV10-2 to TRBJ2-2, with 9 bases fitting TRBD1. Per the germline V gene, CDR1 is WSHSY and CDR2 is SAAADI. J was trimmed by 7 bases and V by 5 bases; bases with no gene match: 5. This CDR3 is built from 14 residues. The CDR3 region is CASSNRGRGGELFF. The CDR3 DNA is TGCGCCAGCAGTAACAGGGGGCGGGGCGGGGAGCTGTTTTTT.

This chain links TRBV7-2 with TRBJ1-1; no clear D. Deletions cut 1 base from V and 7 bases from J, with 7 bases between. Germline V gene lookup returns CDR1 SGHTA and CDR2 FQGNSA. The CDR3 has 12 residues. CDR3 nucleotides: TGTGCCAGCAGCTTAGTCCGGGGTGAAGCTTTCTTT. This gives the protein CASSLVRGEAFF.

The CDR3 DNA reads TGTGCCAGCAGCGCTAACAGCAACGCTGGCTCTGAAGCTTTCTTT. Amino acids: CASSANSNAGSEAFF. This chain uses TRBV9 with TRBJ1-1; D gene uncertain. Germline V gene lookup returns CDR1 SGDLS and CDR2 YYNGEE. The CDR3 has 15 residues. Trimming stripped 3 bases from V and 6 bases from J, with 18 bases between. Using reference TRBV9 and TRBJ1-1 for the parts outside the CDR3, the full variable domain is DSGVTQTPKHLITATGQRVTLRCSPRSGDLSVYWYQQSLDQGLQFLIQYYNGEERAKGNILERFSAQQFPDLHSELNLSSLELGDSALYFCASSANSNAGSEAFFGQGTRLTVV.

This clone appeared once. The chain combines TRBV7-2 with TRBJ2-5; D is perhaps TRBD1 (6 bases). CDR1 and CDR2 from the germline V gene are SGHTA and FQGNSA. Trimming stripped 1 base from V and 4 bases from J, with 13 bases between. This CDR3 contains 15 residues. CDR3 amino acids: CASSLVGGPGETQYF. The CDR3 DNA reads TGTGCCAGCAGCTTAGTAGGGGGACCGGGAGAGACCCAGTACTTC.

The V call is TRBV15, the J call TRBJ2-1, with 13 positions matching TRBD2. Losses at the gene ends were 5 bases for V and 9 bases for J; bases not matched to a gene: 7. Germline V gives CDR1 LNHNV, CDR2 YYDKDF (reference sequence). The CDR3 is made up of 15 amino acids. DNA for the CDR3: TGTGCCACCAGCCCAGGACTAGCGGGGGCTGGTGAGCAGTTCTTC. It codes for CATSPGLAGAGEQFF.

This clone has a single count. The chain employs TRBV7-2 and TRBJ2-7; D remains unclear. Germline CDR1 is SGHTA and CDR2 is FQGNSA. The CDR3 contains 14 residues. Trimming removed 2 bases from V and 0 bases from J, with 8 bases in between. CDR3 in amino acids: CASSLFSGSYEQYF. CDR3 sequence (DNA): TGTGCCAGCAGCTTATTTTCCGGCTCCTACGAGCAGTACTTC. Full variable domain (remainder filled in from reference TRBV7-2 and TRBJ2-7): GAGVSQSPSNKVTEKGKDVELRCDPISGHTALYWYRQSLGQGLEFLIYFQGNSAPDKSGLPSDRFSAERTGGSVSTLTIQRTQQEDSAVYLCASSLFSGSYEQYFGPGTRLTVT.

The rearrangement joins TRBV4-1 to TRBJ2-2; a weak D match, TRBD1 (5 bases). The V end lost 4 bases, the J end lost 7 bases, and 10 bases lay between the germline ends. Germline V gene sequence: CDR1 MGHRA, CDR2 YSYEKL. There are 13 residues in the CDR3. The CDR3 coding sequence is TGCGCCAGCAGCCCCTCGCAGGGCGGGGAGCTGTTTTTT. This sequence encodes CASSPSQGGELFF.

The chain employs TRBV4-3 and TRBJ1-4, with D unresolved. Germline V gene lookup returns CDR1 LGHNA and CDR2 YSLEER. This CDR3 spans 14 amino acids. V was pared by 1 base and J by 3 bases, with 6 bases between. CDR3 in amino acids: CASSQGRANEKLFF. The CDR3 DNA reads TGCGCCAGCAGCCAAGGGCGGGCTAATGAAAAACTGTTTTTT.

The CDR3 DNA follows: TGCGCCAGCAGCTCTATCCCGACTAGCGGACAAGAGACCCAGTACTTC. Amino acids: CASSSIPTSGQETQYF. This chain joins TRBV5-1 and TRBJ2-5, with TRBD2 matching over 9 bases. Trimming took 3 bases from V and 2 from J; bases not matched to a gene: 8. Germline CDR1 is SGHRS and CDR2 is YFSETQ. The CDR3 runs to 16 residues.

The CDR3 coding sequence is TGTGCCAGCAGACTTCAACTGACAGGGCGGACCGGGGAGCTGTTTTTT. Translated, it gives CASRLQLTGRTGELFF. The chain combines TRBV11-1 with TRBJ2-2; TRBD1 matches at 7 bases. V shed 6 bases and J 5 bases; nucleotides not matched to a gene: 12. CDR3 length: 16 residues. Germline V lookup: CDR1 SGHAT, CDR2 FQDESV (reference sequence).

The chain employs TRBV7-9 and TRBJ2-1, with D possibly TRBD2 on 5 matching bases. Germline CDR1 and CDR2: SEHNR and FQNEAQ (reference sequence). V was pared by 1 base and J by 6 bases, with 13 bases between. CDR3 length equals 15 residues. The DNA of the CDR3 is TGTGCCAGCAGCTTAGTAGGAGGCTTAGGCAATGAGCAGTTCTTC. Translating gives CASSLVGGLGNEQFF.

The CDR3 sequence is CASSQSPPGQGASPLHF. The CDR3 DNA reads TGCGCCAGCAGTCAATCACCTCCGGGACAGGGGGCTTCACCCCTCCACTTT. This chain joins TRBV23-1 and TRBJ1-6; 12 bases line up with TRBD1. TRBV23-1 is sorted into the ORF group, with uncertain function. The CDR3 contains 17 residues. With V trimmed by 0 bases and J by 9 bases, 6 bases remained unmatched.

This rearrangement joins TRBV6-6 to TRBJ1-2, with D perhaps matching TRBD1 (6 bases). The CDR3 consists of 15 residues. CDR1 is MNHNY and CDR2 is SVGAGI in the germline V gene (reference sequence). The ends were cut back, 2 bases at V and 4 bases at J, with 14 bases in the middle. The CDR3 loop reads CASSYNTGTSYGYTF. In nucleotides, the CDR3 is TGTGCCAGCAGTTACAATACAGGGACGTCCTATGGCTACACCTTC.

The CDR3 spells CASSQDRDRGVWAQYF. The CDR3 DNA reads TGTGCCAGCAGCCAAGATCGCGACAGGGGAGTTTGGGCCCAGTACTTC. The chain employs TRBV4-2 and TRBJ2-5; TRBD1 aligns across 8 bases. CDR3 length equals 16 residues. Trimming removed 0 bases from V and 9 bases from J; junction bases left unmatched: 12. CDR1 and CDR2 (germline): LGHNA, YNFKEQ.